Listed here are 2 T cell receptor beta chains from one sample, sequenced in a study of blood T cell dynamics during melanoma immunotherapy. Time point meaning: week 3, after first cycle of checkpoint inhibitor. The table came from immunoSEQ multiplex PCR; TCRdb's copy has only in-frame clones and leaves some out. The sample gives around 20,000 clones, approximately 90% of which show up once; 7.5% to 9% is in the top ten. The sequencing used blood, collected from a patient treated with checkpoint blockade. These TCRs come from a human donor with melanoma.

This clone was observed a handful of times. J is TRBJ1-4 and V is TRBV4-1, with D hard to call. CDR1 is MGHRA, CDR2 YSYEKL, per germline. CDR3 size: 15 residues. V was pared by 3 bases and J by 3 bases, with 11 bases between. The CDR3 DNA reads TGCGCCAGCAGCCAGCTCGCAACGTCTAATGAAAAACTGTTTTTT. Its protein product is CASSQLATSNEKLFF.

J is TRBJ1-6 and V is TRBV7-6, with D unresolved. This CDR3 region has 13 residues. Looked up from germline, CDR1 is SGHVS and CDR2 is FNYEAQ. Trimming left V 1 base short and J 11 bases short, with 9 bases between. This CDR3 is CASSLDTFTPLHF. The CDR3 nucleotides are TGTGCCAGCAGCTTAGACACGTTTACACCCCTCCACTTT.